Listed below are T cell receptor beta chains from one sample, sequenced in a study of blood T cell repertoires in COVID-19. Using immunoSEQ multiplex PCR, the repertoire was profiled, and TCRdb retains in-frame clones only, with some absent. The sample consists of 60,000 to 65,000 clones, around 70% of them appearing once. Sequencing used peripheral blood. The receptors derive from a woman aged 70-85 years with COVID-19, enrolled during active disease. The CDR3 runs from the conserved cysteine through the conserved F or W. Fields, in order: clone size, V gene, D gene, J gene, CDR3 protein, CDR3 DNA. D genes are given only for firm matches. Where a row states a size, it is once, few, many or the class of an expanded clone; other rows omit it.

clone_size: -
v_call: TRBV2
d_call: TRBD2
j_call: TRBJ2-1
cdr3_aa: CASEREAVDNEQFF
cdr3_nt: TGTGCCAGCGAGCGGGAGGCGGTGGACAATGAGCAGTTCTTC

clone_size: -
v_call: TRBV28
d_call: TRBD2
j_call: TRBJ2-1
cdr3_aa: CASRAAGGLSEQFF
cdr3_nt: TGTGCCAGCCGCGCGGCGGGGGGGCTGAGTGAGCAGTTCTTC

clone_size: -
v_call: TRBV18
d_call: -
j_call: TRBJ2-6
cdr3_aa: CASSSNFGGPGANVLTF
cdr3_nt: TGTGCCAGCTCATCCAATTTCGGGGGACCTGGGGCCAACGTCCTGACTTTC

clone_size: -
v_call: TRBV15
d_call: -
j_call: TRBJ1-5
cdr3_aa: CATSRDGGTQPQHF
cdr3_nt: TGTGCCACCAGCAGAGATGGGGGGACTCAGCCCCAGCATTTT

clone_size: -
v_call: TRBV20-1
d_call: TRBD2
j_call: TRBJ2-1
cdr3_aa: CSASSSTSGSRYEQFF
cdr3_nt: TGCAGTGCTAGTTCGTCGACTAGCGGGAGTAGGTATGAGCAGTTCTTC

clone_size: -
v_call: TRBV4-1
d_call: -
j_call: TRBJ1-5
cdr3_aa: CASSQGQLSNQPQHF
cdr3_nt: TGCGCCAGCAGCCAAGGACAGTTGAGCAATCAGCCCCAGCATTTT

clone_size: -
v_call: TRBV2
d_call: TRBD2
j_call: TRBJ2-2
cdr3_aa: CASSRTSGRTGELFF
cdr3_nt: TGTGCCAGCAGCAGGACTAGCGGGAGGACCGGGGAGCTGTTTTTT

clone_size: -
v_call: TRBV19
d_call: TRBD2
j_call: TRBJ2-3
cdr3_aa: CASSRERGVNADTQYF
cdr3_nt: TGTGCCAGTAGTAGGGAGCGGGGGGTTAATGCAGATACGCAGTATTTT

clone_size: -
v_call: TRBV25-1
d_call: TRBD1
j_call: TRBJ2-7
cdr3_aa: CASSPLRDSLRGQYF
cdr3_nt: TGTGCCAGCAGTCCACTCCGGGACAGCCTACGAGGGCAGTACTTC

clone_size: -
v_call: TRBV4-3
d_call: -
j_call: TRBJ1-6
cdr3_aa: CASSQGGRAYNSPLHF
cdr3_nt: TGCGCCAGCAGCCAAGGGGGCAGGGCTTATAATTCACCCCTCCACTTT

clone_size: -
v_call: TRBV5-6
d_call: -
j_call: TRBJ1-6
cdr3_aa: CASSLARGAVNSPLHF
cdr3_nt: TGTGCCAGCAGCTTGGCCCGGGGGGCCGTCAATTCACCCCTCCACTTT

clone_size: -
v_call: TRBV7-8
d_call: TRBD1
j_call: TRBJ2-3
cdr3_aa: CASSPTGASTDTQYF
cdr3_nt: TGTGCCAGCAGCCCGACAGGGGCCAGCACAGATACGCAGTATTTT

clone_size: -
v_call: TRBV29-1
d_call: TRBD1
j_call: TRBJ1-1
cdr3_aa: CSVERGTGVGTEAFF
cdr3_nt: TGCAGCGTTGAGAGGGGGACAGGAGTGGGCACTGAAGCTTTCTTT

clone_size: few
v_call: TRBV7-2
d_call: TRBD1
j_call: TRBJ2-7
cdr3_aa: CASSSKGQGWTYEQYF
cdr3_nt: TGTGCCAGCAGCTCGAAGGGACAGGGTTGGACCTACGAGCAGTACTTC

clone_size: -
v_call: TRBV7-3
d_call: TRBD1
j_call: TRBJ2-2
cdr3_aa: CASSLTQGDTGELFF
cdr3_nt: TGTGCCAGCAGCTTAACCCAGGGGGACACCGGGGAGCTGTTTTTT